The rows below give T cell receptor beta chains drawn from one sample of a study of blood T cells in healthy people across ages. Each CDR3 protein is one row after TCRdb ran MiXCR on the 5' RACE reads. Found here are some 940,000 distinct CDR3 sequences, roughly 29% of them singletons; the top ten hold about a tenth. The same data also went into a second study, on T cells of mothers and their children.

Specimen: blood. The receptors come from a middle-aged woman in good health. The CDR3 runs from the conserved cysteine through the conserved F or W. The D gene is left open where the match is weak. Part of the rows lack a size; the others show once, few, many or a class for expanded clones.

j_call d_call v_call clone_size cdr3_aa cdr3_nt
TRBJ2-4 - TRBV7-9 few CASGDSSVAKNIQYF TGTGCCAGCGGCGACAGTTCGGTAGCCAAAAACATTCAGTACTTC
TRBJ2-3 - TRBV2 - CASRSQGVADTQYF TGTGCCAGCAGGAGCCAGGGTGTTGCAGATACGCAGTATTTT
TRBJ2-6 - TRBV18 - CASSRPGIGANVRTF TGTGCCAGCTCACGACCGGGGATTGGGGCCAACGTCCGGACTTTC
TRBJ1-1 - TRBV4-1 few CASSQDGRGNTEAFF TGCGCCAGCAGCCAAGATGGCCGGGGGAACACTGAAGCTTTCTTT
TRBJ2-4 TRBD1 TRBV20-1 many CSARDPGQGAVNIQYF TGCAGTGCTAGAGATCCTGGACAGGGGGCAGTAAACATTCAGTACTTC
TRBJ2-6 - TRBV11-2 many CASSFRLRARRGQTLSGANVLTF TGTGCCAGCAGCTTTCGTCTTCGGGCTCGTAGGGGTCAAACTCTCTCTGGGGCCAACGTCCTGACTTTC
TRBJ1-5 - TRBV6-2/TRBV6-3 - CASSYSISSSGDLQPQHF TGTGCCAGCAGTTACTCGATATCGTCTTCAGGGGATCTGCAGCCCCAGCATTTT
TRBJ1-1 - TRBV5-1 few CASAMDTEAFF TGCGCCAGCGCCATGGACACTGAAGCTTTCTTT
TRBJ2-5 - TRBV7-3 - CASSRTELEETQYF TGTGCCAGCAGCCGGACAGAGTTGGAAGAGACCCAGTACTTC
TRBJ2-3 - TRBV9 - CASSVGRGTLGWAGTQYF TGTGCCAGCAGCGTAGGCCGGGGGACACTCGGATGGGCAGGTACGCAGTATTTT
TRBJ2-5 TRBD2 TRBV20-1 many CSARDKTSGGETQYF TGCAGTGCTAGAGATAAGACTAGCGGGGGGGAGACCCAGTACTTC
TRBJ2-5 TRBD2 TRBV20-1 few CSARDYGGAQETQYF TGCAGTGCTAGAGACTACGGGGGGGCTCAAGAGACCCAGTACTTC
TRBJ2-5 - TRBV29-1 many CSADVQETQYF TGCAGCGCTGACGTCCAAGAGACCCAGTACTTC
TRBJ2-1 TRBD2 TRBV9 few CASSVASSGWDEQFF TGTGCCAGCAGCGTAGCATCTAGCGGGTGGGATGAGCAGTTCTTC
TRBJ2-7 - TRBV9 many CASSPPLGEQYF TGTGCCAGCAGCCCCCCCCTGGGAGAGCAGTACTTC
TRBJ2-7 - TRBV5-1 - CASSLGTLNGEQYF TGCGCCAGCAGCTTGGGTACGTTAAATGGCGAGCAGTACTTC
TRBJ2-7 TRBD2 TRBV20-1 many CSARDRSGGFRGYYEQYF TGCAGTGCTAGAGACCGTAGCGGGGGTTTCAGGGGGTACTACGAGCAGTACTTC
TRBJ2-2 TRBD2 TRBV3-1 - CASSRPSGGGASTRELFF TGTGCCAGCAGCCGCCCCAGTGGCGGGGGGGCAAGCACCAGGGAGCTGTTTTTT
TRBJ2-3 - TRBV7-2 - CAGSLSVGDTQYF TGTGCCGGCAGCTTATCCGTGGGAGATACGCAGTATTTT
TRBJ1-2 - TRBV5-1 - CASSPRDSTWEGYTF TGCGCCAGCAGCCCAAGGGACTCTACTTGGGAGGGCTACACCTTC
TRBJ2-1 TRBD2 TRBV12-3/TRBV12-4 many CASSPRGGGYNEQFF TGTGCCAGCAGTCCCCGGGGCGGGGGATACAATGAGCAGTTCTTC
TRBJ1-6 - TRBV7-8 many CASSLLGEENSPLHF TGTGCCAGCAGCTTGTTAGGGGAAGAGAATTCACCCCTCCACTTT
TRBJ2-4 - TRBV20-1 many CSASRPGRAKNIQYF TGCAGTGCTAGTCGTCCGGGTAGAGCCAAAAACATTCAGTACTTC
TRBJ2-5 - TRBV7-7 - CASSLVGRAASQETQYF TGTGCTAGCAGCTTAGTAGGTCGAGCGGCGAGCCAAGAGACCCAGTACTTC
TRBJ1-1 - TRBV7-2 - CASSFRVANTEAFF TGTGCCAGCAGCTTCAGGGTAGCGAACACTGAAGCTTTCTTT
TRBJ1-2 - TRBV13 - CASSLVGWGGGTSNGYTF TGTGCCAGCAGCTTAGTTGGTTGGGGAGGTGGCACTTCGAATGGCTACACCTTC
TRBJ2-4 TRBD1 TRBV2 - CASRGDRGRDQYF TGTGCCAGCAGAGGAGACAGGGGGCGAGACCAGTACTTC
TRBJ1-1 TRBD1 TRBV20-1 - CSATSPRGGTLAEAFF TGCAGTGCTACTAGCCCCAGGGGGGGAACACTTGCTGAAGCTTTCTTT
TRBJ2-3 - TRBV11-2 - CASSLAAGVTDTQYF TGTGCCAGCAGCTTAGCGGCAGGGGTGACAGATACGCAGTATTTT
TRBJ2-3 TRBD2 TRBV4-3 - CASSQDTRAGGPYDTQYF TGCGCCAGCAGCCAAGACACCCGAGCGGGAGGCCCTTATGATACGCAGTATTTT
TRBJ1-2 - TRBV9 - CASSVGTGYYGYTF TGTGCCAGCAGCGTAGGAACAGGCTACTATGGCTACACCTTC
TRBJ1-3 - TRBV9 - CASSVEPGASSGNTIYF TGTGCCAGCAGCGTAGAGCCAGGGGCGAGCTCTGGAAACACCATATATTTT
TRBJ2-3 TRBD1 TRBV7-2 many CASSLIPGQGADTQYF TGTGCCAGCAGCTTGATACCGGGACAGGGGGCAGATACGCAGTATTTT
TRBJ1-1 - TRBV7-2 - CASSLARPGGEAFF TGTGCCAGCAGCTTAGCGAGGCCCGGCGGTGAAGCTTTCTTT
TRBJ1-2 TRBD1 TRBV7-2 - CASSFRGGTGTYGYTF TGTGCCAGCAGCTTCCGAGGTGGGACAGGGACCTATGGCTACACCTTC
TRBJ2-3 TRBD2 TRBV7-2 few CASSVTSGVDTQYF TGTGCCAGCAGCGTGACTAGCGGGGTGGATACGCAGTATTTT
TRBJ2-3 TRBD1 TRBV6-5 few CASSRDRGRMYF TGTGCCAGCAGTAGGGACAGGGGGCGCATGTATTTT
TRBJ1-4 - TRBV7-2 - CASSSGAGDEKLFF TGTGCCAGCAGCTCAGGGGCGGGGGATGAAAAACTGTTTTTT
TRBJ2-3 TRBD2 TRBV7-2 - CASSRRSGGGDTQYF TGTGCCAGCAGTAGGAGAAGCGGGGGAGGAGATACGCAGTATTTT
TRBJ2-1 - TRBV7-3 - CASSLDREANEQFF TGTGCCAGCAGCCTCGACAGGGAGGCTAATGAGCAGTTCTTC
TRBJ1-5 - TRBV6-2/TRBV6-3 - CASSFLAGNQPQHF TGTGCCAGCAGCTTCCTCGCGGGGAATCAGCCCCAGCATTTT
TRBJ2-7 - TRBV4-2 - CVSSQGKGYEQYF TGTGTCAGCAGCCAAGGCAAGGGTTACGAGCAGTACTTC
TRBJ1-1 - TRBV6-2/TRBV6-3 - CASRRPGSDTEAFF TGTGCCAGCAGACGCCCTGGGTCGGACACTGAAGCTTTCTTT
TRBJ1-2 - TRBV29-1 - CSVWDGLDLTF TGCAGCGTTTGGGACGGGCTGGATCTCACCTTC
TRBJ1-2 - TRBV19 few CASRPGISGYTF TGTGCCAGTAGACCGGGGATTTCTGGCTACACCTTC
TRBJ1-1 - TRBV15 - CATRVNRDTEAFF TGTGCCACCAGGGTTAACAGGGACACTGAAGCTTTCTTT
TRBJ1-4 TRBD1 TRBV7-2 - CASTPRKWRGLPATNEKLFF TGTGCCAGCACCCCCCGAAAGTGGAGGGGGCTACCTGCAACTAATGAAAAACTGTTTTTT
TRBJ1-2 - TRBV7-2 - CASSFNPDSQYGYTF TGTGCCAGCAGCTTCAACCCCGACAGCCAATATGGCTACACCTTC
TRBJ2-5 - TRBV9 many CASSLPRAGVETQYF TGTGCCAGCAGCCTCCCGAGGGCAGGGGTAGAGACCCAGTACTTC
TRBJ2-3 - TRBV27 - CASSLGGAGPSTDTQYF TGTGCCAGCAGTCTTGGGGGGGCCGGGCCGAGCACAGATACGCAGTATTTT
TRBJ2-1 - TRBV28 - CASSPGRFEQFF TGTGCCAGCAGCCCCGGCCGGTTTGAGCAGTTCTTC
TRBJ2-1 - TRBV12-3/TRBV12-4 many CASSSTGNEQFF TGTGCCAGCAGTTCGACGGGCAATGAGCAGTTCTTC
TRBJ2-5 TRBD1 TRBV7-9 few CASSSWTGRAETQYF TGTGCCAGCAGCTCCTGGACAGGGAGAGCGGAGACCCAGTACTTC
TRBJ2-7 - TRBV20-1 - CSARGPGRTIYEQYF TGCAGTGCTAGAGGCCCCGGACGGACGATCTACGAGCAGTACTTC
TRBJ2-7 TRBD1 TRBV6-2/TRBV6-3 many CASSYLGQTYEQYF TGTGCCAGCAGTTACTTGGGACAGACCTACGAGCAGTACTTC